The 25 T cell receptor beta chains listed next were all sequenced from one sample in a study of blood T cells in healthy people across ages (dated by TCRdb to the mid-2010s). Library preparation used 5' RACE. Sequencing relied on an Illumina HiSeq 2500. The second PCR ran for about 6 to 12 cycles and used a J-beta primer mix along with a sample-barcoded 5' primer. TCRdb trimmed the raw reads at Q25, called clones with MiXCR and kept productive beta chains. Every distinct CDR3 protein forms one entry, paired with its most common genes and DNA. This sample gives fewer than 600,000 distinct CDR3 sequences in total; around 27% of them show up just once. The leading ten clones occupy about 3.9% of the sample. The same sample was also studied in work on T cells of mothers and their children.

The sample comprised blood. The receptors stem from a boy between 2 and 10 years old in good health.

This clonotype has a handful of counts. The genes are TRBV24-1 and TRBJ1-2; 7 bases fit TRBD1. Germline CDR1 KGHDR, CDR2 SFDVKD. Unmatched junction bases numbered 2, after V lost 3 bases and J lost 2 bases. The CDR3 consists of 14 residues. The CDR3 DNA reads TGTGCCACCAGTGATGAGGACAGGAACTATGGCTACACCTTC. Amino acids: CATSDEDRNYGYTF.

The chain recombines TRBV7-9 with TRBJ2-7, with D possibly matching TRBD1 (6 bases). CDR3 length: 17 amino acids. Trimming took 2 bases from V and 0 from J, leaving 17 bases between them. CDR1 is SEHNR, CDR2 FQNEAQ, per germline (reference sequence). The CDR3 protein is CASSLSPDRLHSYEQYF. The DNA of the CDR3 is TGTGCCAGCAGCTTATCCCCTGACAGGTTACACTCCTACGAGCAGTACTTC.

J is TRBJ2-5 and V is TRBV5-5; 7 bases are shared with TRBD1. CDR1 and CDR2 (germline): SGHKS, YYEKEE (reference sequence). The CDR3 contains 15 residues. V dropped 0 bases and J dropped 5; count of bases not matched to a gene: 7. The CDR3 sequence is CASSLEYYRGETQYF. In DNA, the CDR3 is TGTGCCAGCAGCTTGGAGTATTACAGGGGCGAGACCCAGTACTTC.

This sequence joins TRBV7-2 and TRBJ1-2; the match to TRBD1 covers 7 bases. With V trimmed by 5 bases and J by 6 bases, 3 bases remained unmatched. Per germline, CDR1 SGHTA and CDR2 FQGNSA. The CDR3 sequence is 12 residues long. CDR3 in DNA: TGTGCCAGCAGCCGCGGACAGGATGGCTACACCTTC. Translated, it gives CASSRGQDGYTF. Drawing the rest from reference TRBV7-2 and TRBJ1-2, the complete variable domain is GAGVSQSPSNKVTEKGKDVELRCDPISGHTALYWYRQSLGQGLEFLIYFQGNSAPDKSGLPSDRFSAERTGGSVSTLTIQRTQQEDSAVYLCASSRGQDGYTFGSGTRLTVV.

The CDR3 DNA sequence: TGTGCCAGCAGCTTCGTACAGGTCGACTATGGCTACACCTTC. As protein: CASSFVQVDYGYTF. This rearrangement joins TRBV5-5 to TRBJ1-2; TRBD1 might be the D (5 bases). V was shortened by 2 bases and J by 3 bases, with 11 bases between the two germline ends. Germline V CDR1 and CDR2: SGHKS, YYEKEE (reference sequence). CDR3 length equals 14 residues.

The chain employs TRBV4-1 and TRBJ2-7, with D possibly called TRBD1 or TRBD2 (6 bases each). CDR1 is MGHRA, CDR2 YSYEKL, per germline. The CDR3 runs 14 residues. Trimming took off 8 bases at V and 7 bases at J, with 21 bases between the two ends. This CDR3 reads CASVEVPGAREQYF. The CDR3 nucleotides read TGCGCCAGCGTCGAGGTTCCGGGGGCGCGGGAGCAGTACTTC.

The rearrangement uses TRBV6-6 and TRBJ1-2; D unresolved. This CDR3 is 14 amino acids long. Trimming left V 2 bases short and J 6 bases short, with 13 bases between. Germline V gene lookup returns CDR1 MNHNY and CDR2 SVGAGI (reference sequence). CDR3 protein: CASSYQAAPNGYTF. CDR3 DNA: TGTGCCAGCAGTTACCAGGCAGCGCCCAATGGCTACACCTTC.

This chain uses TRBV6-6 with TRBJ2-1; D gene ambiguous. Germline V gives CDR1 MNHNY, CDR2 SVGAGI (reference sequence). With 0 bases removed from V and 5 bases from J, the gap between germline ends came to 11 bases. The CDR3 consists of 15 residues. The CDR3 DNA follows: TGTGCCAGCAGTTACTCGGGTAGATTACACAATGAGCAGTTCTTC. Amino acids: CASSYSGRLHNEQFF.

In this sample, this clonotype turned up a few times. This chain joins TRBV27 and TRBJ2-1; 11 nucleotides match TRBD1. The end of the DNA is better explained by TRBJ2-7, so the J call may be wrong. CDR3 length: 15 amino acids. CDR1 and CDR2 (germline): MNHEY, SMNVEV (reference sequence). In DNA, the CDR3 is TGTGCCAGCACTGGACAGGGGGCAATTGGGTACGAGCAGTACTTC. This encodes CASTGQGAIGYEQYF.

CDR3 sequence: CASSLRGTGPPYEQYF. The CDR3 DNA is TGTGCCAGCAGCCTCCGTGGAACAGGGCCCCCCTACGAGCAGTACTTC. This chain uses TRBV9 with TRBJ2-7; possible D gene TRBD1, 6 bases. V was shortened by 4 bases and J by 2 bases, with 19 bases between the two germline ends. The CDR3 is made up of 16 amino acids. Germline V CDR1 and CDR2: SGDLS, YYNGEE.

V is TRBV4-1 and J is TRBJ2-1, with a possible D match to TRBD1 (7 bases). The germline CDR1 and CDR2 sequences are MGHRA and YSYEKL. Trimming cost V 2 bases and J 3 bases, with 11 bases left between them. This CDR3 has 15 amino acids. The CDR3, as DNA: TGCGCCAGCAGCCAACGACAGGGACTCTACAATGAGCAGTTCTTC. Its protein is CASSQRQGLYNEQFF.

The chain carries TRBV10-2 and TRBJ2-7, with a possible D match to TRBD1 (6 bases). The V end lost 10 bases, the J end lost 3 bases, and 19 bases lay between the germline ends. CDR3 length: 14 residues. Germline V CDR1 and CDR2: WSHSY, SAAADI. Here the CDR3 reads CATLRQVPIYEQYF. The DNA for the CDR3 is TGCGCCACCCTCCGACAGGTCCCTATCTACGAGCAGTACTTC.

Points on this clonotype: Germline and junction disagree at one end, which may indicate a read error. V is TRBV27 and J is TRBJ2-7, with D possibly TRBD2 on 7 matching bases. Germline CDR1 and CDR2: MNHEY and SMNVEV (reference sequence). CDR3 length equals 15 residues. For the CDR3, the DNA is TGTGCCAACAGTTTAGAGGGGGGGGCGGTCTACGAGCAGTACTTC. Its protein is CANSLEGGAVYEQYF.

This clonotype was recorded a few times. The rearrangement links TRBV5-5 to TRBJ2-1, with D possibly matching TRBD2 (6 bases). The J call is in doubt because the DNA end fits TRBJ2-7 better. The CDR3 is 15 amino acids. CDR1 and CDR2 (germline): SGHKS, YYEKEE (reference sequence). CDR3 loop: CASSWAWGDSYEQYF. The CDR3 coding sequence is TGTGCCAGCAGCTGGGCGTGGGGGGACTCCTACGAGCAGTACTTC.

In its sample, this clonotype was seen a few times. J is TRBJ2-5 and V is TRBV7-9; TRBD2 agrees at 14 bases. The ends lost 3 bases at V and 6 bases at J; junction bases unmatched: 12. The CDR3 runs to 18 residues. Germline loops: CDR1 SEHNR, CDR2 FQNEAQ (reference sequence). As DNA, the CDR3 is TGTGCCAGCAGCTTCGAGGGGGGACTAGCGGGAGTCGGAAAGACCCAGTACTTC. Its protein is CASSFEGGLAGVGKTQYF.

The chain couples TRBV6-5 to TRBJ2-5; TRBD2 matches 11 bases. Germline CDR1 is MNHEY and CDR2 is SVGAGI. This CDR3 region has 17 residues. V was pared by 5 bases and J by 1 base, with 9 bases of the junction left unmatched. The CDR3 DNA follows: TGTGCCAGCAGTCCGACTACTAGCGGGGGCCCCCAAGAGACCCAGTACTTC. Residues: CASSPTTSGGPQETQYF.

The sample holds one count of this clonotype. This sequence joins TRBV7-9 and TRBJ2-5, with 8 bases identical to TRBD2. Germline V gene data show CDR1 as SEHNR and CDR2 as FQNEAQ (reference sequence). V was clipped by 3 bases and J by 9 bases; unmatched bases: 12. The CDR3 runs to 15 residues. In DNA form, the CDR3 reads TGTGCCAGCAGCTTTGCAGGAATGGATAGCGGGGCCCAGTACTTC. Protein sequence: CASSFAGMDSGAQYF.

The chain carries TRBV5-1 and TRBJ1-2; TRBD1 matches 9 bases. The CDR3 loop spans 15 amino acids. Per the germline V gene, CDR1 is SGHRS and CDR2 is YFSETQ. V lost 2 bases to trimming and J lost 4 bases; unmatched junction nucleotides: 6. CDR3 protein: CASSFRDRDPYGYTF. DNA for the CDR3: TGCGCCAGCAGCTTCCGGGACAGGGACCCCTATGGCTACACCTTC.

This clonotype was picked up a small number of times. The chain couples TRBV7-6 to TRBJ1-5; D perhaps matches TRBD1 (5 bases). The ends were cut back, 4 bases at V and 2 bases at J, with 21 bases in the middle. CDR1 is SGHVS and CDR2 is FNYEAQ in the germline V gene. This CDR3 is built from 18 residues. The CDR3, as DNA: TGTGCCAGCAGCTACTCAGGGTCGGGTCGCCCGGGCAATCAGCCCCAGCATTTT. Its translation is CASSYSGSGRPGNQPQHF. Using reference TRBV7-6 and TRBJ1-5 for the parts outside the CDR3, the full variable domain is GAGVSQSPRYKVTKRGQDVALRCDPISGHVSLYWYRQALGQGPEFLTYFNYEAQQDKSGLPNDRFSAERPEGSISTLTIQRTEQRDSAMYRCASSYSGSGRPGNQPQHFGDGTRLSIL.

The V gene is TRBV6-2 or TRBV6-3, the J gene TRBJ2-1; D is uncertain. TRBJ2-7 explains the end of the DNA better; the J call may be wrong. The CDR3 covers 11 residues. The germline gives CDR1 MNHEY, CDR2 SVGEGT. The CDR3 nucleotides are TGTGCCAGCAGTACCGGAGAGGAGCAGTACTTC. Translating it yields CASSTGEEQYF.

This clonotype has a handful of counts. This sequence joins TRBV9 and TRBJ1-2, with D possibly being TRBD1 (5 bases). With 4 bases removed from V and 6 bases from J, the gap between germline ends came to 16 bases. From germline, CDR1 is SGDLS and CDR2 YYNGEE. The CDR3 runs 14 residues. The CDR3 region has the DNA TGTGCCAGCAGCTCCTATGGGGCGCTTAATGGCTACACCTTC. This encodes CASSSYGALNGYTF.

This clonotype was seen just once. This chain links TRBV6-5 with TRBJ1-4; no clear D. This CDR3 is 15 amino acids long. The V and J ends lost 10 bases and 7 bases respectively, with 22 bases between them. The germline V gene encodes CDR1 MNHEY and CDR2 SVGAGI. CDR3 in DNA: TGTGCCACAGGCGCATCGGGAACGGGTACTGAAAAACTGTTTTTT. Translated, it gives CATGASGTGTEKLFF.

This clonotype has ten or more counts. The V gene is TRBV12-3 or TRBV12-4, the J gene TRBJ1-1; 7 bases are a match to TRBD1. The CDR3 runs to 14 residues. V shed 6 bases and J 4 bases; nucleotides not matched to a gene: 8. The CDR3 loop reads CASSLRQGGTEAFF. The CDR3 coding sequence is TGTGCCAGCAGCCTGAGACAGGGTGGCACTGAAGCTTTCTTT.

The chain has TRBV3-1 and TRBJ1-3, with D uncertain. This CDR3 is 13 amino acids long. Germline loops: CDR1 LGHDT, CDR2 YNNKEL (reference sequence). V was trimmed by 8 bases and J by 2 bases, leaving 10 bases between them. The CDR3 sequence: CASVAVPGNTIYF. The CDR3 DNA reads TGTGCCAGCGTTGCGGTACCTGGAAACACCATATATTTT.

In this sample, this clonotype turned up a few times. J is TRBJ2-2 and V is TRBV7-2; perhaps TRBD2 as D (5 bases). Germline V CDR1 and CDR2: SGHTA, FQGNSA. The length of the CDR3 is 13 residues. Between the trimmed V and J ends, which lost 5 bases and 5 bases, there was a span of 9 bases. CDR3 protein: CASSTGKTGELFF. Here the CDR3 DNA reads TGTGCCAGCAGCACCGGGAAAACCGGGGAGCTGTTTTTT. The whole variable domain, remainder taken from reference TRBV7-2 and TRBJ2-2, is GAGVSQSPSNKVTEKGKDVELRCDPISGHTALYWYRQSLGQGLEFLIYFQGNSAPDKSGLPSDRFSAERTGGSVSTLTIQRTQQEDSAVYLCASSTGKTGELFFGEGSRLTVL.